This entry concerns a single TCR beta chain. Its cognate antigen has yet to be identified. It has no much larger one-base neighbor in the sample; base qualities were not kept. The CDR3 regions of human TCRbeta chains were subjected to immunosequencing. On the authors' methods: Repertoire TCRs were checked for matches against a reference library of SARS-CoV-2-specific TCRs that had been generated using the MIRA antigen-specificity platform. Breadth meant the fraction of unique TCRs that were SARS-CoV-2-associated, whereas depth meant the fraction of total T cells that were SARS-CoV-2-associated. Using the MIRA data, each spike-specific TCR was assigned both to the spike region to which the TCR was reactive and to a CD4 or CD8 class. Log10-transformed breadth and depth values were compared by one-way ANOVA with Sidak's multiple comparisons tests. TCRdb provides this immuneACCESS table in a form limited to in-frame rearrangements. Some clones are lacking; in checked studies, under half of them reflect an unresolved V gene, and why the rest are absent is not known. That table supplies the V and J calls and clone size; D and trimming were determined from the DNA. For this sample there are 110,000 or so clones; less than 95% appear just once. In total, the top ten clones hold less than 6.5% of the sample.

These data belong to a study of T cell responses to AZD1222 COVID-19 vaccine listed by TCRdb under 2021. Some background on the complete study: AZD1222 recipients whose second dose came at about 4 weeks and those whose second dose came at about 12 weeks were combined into one group, since spike-specific TCR depth and breadth did not differ between the two schedules. A total of under 250 trial participants underwent TCR sequencing, of whom 200 to 220 had received two doses of AZD1222 and approximately 25 had received two doses of the MenACWY control vaccine. Trial participants were enrolled by age into subgroups of 18-55, 56-69 and 70-plus years, and around 140, 26 and 57 TCR-sequenced participants, respectively, were included in these subgroups. What the work shows at the level of the full study, not this receptor alone: Vaccine-associated CD4 TCRs spanned the whole spike protein, with dominant responses in regions 160-218 and 743-854. Most participants were white British and females outnumbered males, and the authors suggested that clonal diversity may have been underestimated. A significant rise in spike-specific TCR breadth and depth was observed after two AZD1222 doses relative to day 0 and relative to MenACWY recipients. Conclusions about previously exposed vaccinees are limited because only six or seven AZD1222 recipients were SARS-CoV-2 seropositive at baseline. The 56-69-year group was small, and its depth increase did not reach significance, likely because of low power. Reportedly, close to half of the unique spike-specific TCRs recognized epitopes lying outside the regions that are mutated in the B.1.351 and B.1.1.7 variants. Because no day 14 peak-response samples were available, the repertoires could be characterized only after the peak T cell response.

The sample's time point label, decoded: baseline before first vaccination. Samples from vaccinated people were obtained from the UK trials COV001 and COV002, which included a single-blind randomized controlled phase 2/3 trial of AZD1222 (ChAdOx1 nCoV-19) in healthy adults. For TCRbeta chain sequencing, PBMC samples were collected from trial participants at day 0 and at day 28 after the second dose. V and J are truncated by 0 bases and 10 bases respectively, leaving an intervening sequence of 21 bases. The CDR1 and CDR2 encoded by the germline V gene are SGHVS and FQNEAQ. Counted from cysteine to phenylalanine, this CDR3 has 16 amino acids. Of all the DNA, just the CDR3 is kept, 48 bases in frame from base 1.

This receptor was obtained from an adult in good health. The chain couples TRBV7-8 to TRBJ2-5, and possibly TRBD2, on 7 matching bases. Sequencing used peripheral blood, obtained on day 0 of AZD1222 vaccination. The CDR3 loop reads CASSLAPGGEAQFQYF. The nucleotide sequence is TGTGCCAGCAGCTTAGCGCCGGGGGGCGAGGCACAGTTCCAGTACTTC. Supplemented by the reference TRBV7-8 and TRBJ2-5 proteins around the CDR3, the complete variable domain is GAGVSQSPRYKVAKRGQDVALRCDPISGHVSLFWYQQALGQGPEFLTYFQNEAQLDKSGLPSDRFFAERPEGSVSTLKIQRTQQEDSAVYLCASSLAPGGEAQFQYFGPGTRLLVL.